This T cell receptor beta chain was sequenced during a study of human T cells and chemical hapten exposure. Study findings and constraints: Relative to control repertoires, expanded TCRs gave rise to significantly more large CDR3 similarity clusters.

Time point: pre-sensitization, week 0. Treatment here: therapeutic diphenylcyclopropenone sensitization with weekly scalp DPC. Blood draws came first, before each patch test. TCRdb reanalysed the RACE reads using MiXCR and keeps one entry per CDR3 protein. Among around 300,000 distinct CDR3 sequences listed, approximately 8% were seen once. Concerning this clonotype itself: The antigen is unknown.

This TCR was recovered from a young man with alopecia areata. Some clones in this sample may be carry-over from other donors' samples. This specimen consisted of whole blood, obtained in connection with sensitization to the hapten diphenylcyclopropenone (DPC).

CDR3 coding DNA: TGCAGTGCTGACAGGGACAACACTGAAGCTTTCTTT. This encodes CSADRDNTEAFF. The rearrangement uses TRBV20-1 and TRBJ1-1; TRBD1 aligns across 7 bases. Germline CDR1 is DFQATT and CDR2 is SNEGSKA (reference sequence). After removal of 5 bases from V and 2 bases from J, the junction contained 2 bases not matched to a gene. This CDR3 spans 12 amino acids.